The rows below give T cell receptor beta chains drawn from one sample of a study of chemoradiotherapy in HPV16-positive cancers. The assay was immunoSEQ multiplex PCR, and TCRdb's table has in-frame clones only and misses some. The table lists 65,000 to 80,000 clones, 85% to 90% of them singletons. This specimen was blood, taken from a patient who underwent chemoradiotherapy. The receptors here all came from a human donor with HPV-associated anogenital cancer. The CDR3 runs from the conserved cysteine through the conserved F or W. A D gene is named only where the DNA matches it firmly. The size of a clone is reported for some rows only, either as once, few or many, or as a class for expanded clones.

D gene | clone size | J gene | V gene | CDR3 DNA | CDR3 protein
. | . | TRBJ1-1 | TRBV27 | TGTGCCAGCAGTTTAGGGTTGAACACTGAAGCTTTCTTT | CASSLGLNTEAFF
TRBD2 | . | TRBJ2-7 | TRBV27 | TGTGCCAGCAGTTTATCAGCGGGGCCATCCTACGAGCAGTACTTC | CASSLSAGPSYEQYF
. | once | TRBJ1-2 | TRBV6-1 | TGTGCCAGCAGTCCACAGTATGGCTACACCTTC | CASSPQYGYTF
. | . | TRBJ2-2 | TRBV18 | TGTGCCAGCTCACCACATGCAACCGGGGAGCTGTTTTTT | CASSPHATGELFF
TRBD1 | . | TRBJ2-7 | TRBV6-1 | TGTGCCAGCAGTAGAGGGACAGGACCCTACGAGCAGTACTTC | CASSRGTGPYEQYF
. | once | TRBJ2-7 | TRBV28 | TGTGCCAGCAGCCTATCAGGCTATAGCTCCTACGAGCAGTACTTC | CASSLSGYSSYEQYF
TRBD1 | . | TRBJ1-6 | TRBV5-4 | TGTGCCAGCAGCTTGGCGGACAGGTATTCACCCCTCCACTTT | CASSLADRYSPLHF
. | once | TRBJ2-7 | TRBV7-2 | TGTGCCAGCAGCTCTCAGGTTTCTAGCTCCTACGAGCAGTACTTC | CASSSQVSSSYEQYF
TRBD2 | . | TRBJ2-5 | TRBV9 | TGTGCCAGCAGCGAGCTAGCGGGGAGTCAAGAGACCCAGTACTTC | CASSELAGSQETQYF
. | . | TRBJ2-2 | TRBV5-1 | TGCGCCAGCAGCCTGACCGGGACCATCACCGGGGAGCTGTTTTTT | CASSLTGTITGELFF
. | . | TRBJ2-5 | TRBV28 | TGTGCCAGCAGACCCGACAGCAGACGGGAGACCCAGTACTTC | CASRPDSRRETQYF
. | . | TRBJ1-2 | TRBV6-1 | TGTGCCAGCAGTGAAAGGTTCTATGGCTACACCTTC | CASSERFYGYTF
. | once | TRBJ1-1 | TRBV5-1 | TGCGCCAGCAGCTTAACTAAGGGGCTGAACACTGAAGCTTTCTTT | CASSLTKGLNTEAFF
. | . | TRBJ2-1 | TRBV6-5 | TGTGCCAGCAGTCCCACGGGGGGCGAGCAGTTCTTC | CASSPTGGEQFF
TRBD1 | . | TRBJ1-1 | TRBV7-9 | TGTGCCAGCAGTCCCCCCACAGGGGTCGCTGAAGCTTTCTTT | CASSPPTGVAEAFF
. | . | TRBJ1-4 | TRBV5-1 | TGCGCCAGCAGCCTTACGGTGGGAGATTATGAAAAACTGTTTTTT | CASSLTVGDYEKLFF
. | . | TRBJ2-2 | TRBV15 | TGTGCCACCAGCAGCCAGATCACCGGGGAGCTGTTTTTT | CATSSQITGELFF
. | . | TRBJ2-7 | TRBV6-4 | TGTGCCAGCAGTGACGGGAGCTCCTACGAGCAGTACTTC | CASSDGSSYEQYF
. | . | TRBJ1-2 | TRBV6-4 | TGTGCCAGCAGTGACTCTGGCTATGGCTACACCTTC | CASSDSGYGYTF
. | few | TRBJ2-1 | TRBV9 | TGTGCCAGCAGCGTCGGATACAGCTCCTACAATGAGCAGTTCTTC | CASSVGYSSYNEQFF
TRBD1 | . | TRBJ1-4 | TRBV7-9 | TGTGCCAGCAGGCTGGGACAGGGGGATGAAAAACTGTTTTTT | CASRLGQGDEKLFF
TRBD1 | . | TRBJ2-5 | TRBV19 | TGTGCCAGTAGTCCCTACCCCCCTAGACAGGGGCGACACCAAGAGACCCAGTACTTC | CASSPYPPRQGRHQETQYF
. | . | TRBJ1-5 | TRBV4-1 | TGCGCCAGCAGCCAAGTCGGGGGGGACCGCCTGAGACCCCAGCATTTT | CASSQVGGDRLRPQHF
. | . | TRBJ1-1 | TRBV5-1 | TGCGCCAGCAGCTTGGATTCAGGGCCAGGGGCTGAAGCTTTCTTT | CASSLDSGPGAEAFF
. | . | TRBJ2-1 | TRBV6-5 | TGTGCCAGCAGTTCGGACAGAGCGAATTACAATGAGCAGTTCTTC | CASSSDRANYNEQFF
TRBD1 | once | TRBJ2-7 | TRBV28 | TGTGCCAGCAGCCCCCCCCGGGACAGCCACTACGAGCAGTACTTC | CASSPPRDSHYEQYF
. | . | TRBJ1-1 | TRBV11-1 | TGTGCCAGCAGCTCTACAGTGAACACTGAAGCTTTCTTT | CASSSTVNTEAFF
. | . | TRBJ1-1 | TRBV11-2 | TGTGCCAGCAGCTTAAATTTGGGGGGGGAATCGAATGAAGCTTTCTTT | CASSLNLGGESNEAFF
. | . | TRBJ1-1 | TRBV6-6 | TGTGCCATACATAGTCGCAGGGTAGGAACTGAAGCTTTCTTT | CAIHSRRVGTEAFF
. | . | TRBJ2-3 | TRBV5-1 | TGCGCCAGCAGCCCCGGGGTTTGGGGGGTCAACACAGATACGCAGTATTTT | CASSPGVWGVNTDTQYF
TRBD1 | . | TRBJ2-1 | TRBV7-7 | TGTGCTAGCAGCTCTTCACCCCCAGGGGGTAGGCAGTTCTTC | CASSSSPPGGRQFF
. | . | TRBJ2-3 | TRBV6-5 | TGTGCCAGCAGTTACCAAAGACTCTCCCCAGATACGCAGTATTTT | CASSYQRLSPDTQYF
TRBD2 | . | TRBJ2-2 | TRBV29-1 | TGCAGCGTGGATACGGGACTAACGAACACCGGGGAGCTGTTTTTT | CSVDTGLTNTGELFF
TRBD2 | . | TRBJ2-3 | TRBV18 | TGTGCCAGCTCACCATTACCGGGACTAGCGATTAACACAGATACGCAGTATTTT | CASSPLPGLAINTDTQYF
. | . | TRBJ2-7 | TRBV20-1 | TGCAGTGCTAACAGGGCCTACGAGCAGTACTTC | CSANRAYEQYF
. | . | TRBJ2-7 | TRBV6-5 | TGTGCCAGCAGTTACTCCCCCGCCGAGCAGTACTTC | CASSYSPAEQYF
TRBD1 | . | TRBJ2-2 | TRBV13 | TGTGCCAGCAGCCTCGGGACAGTTAACACCGGGGAGCTGTTTTTT | CASSLGTVNTGELFF
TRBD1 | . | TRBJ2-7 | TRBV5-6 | TGTGCCAGCAGACAACAGGGGTCCTACGAGCAGTACTTC | CASRQQGSYEQYF
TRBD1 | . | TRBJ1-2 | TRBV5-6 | TGTGCCAGCAGCGCCGGGACAGGGGATTCTAACTATGGCTACACCTTC | CASSAGTGDSNYGYTF
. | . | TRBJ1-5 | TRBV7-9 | TGTGCCAGCAGCCTCGACAGTTATAGCAATCAGCCCCAGCATTTT | CASSLDSYSNQPQHF
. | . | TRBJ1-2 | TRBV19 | TGTGCCAGTAGTTCCTCCACAGGGCCCTTCTATGGCTACACCTTC | CASSSSTGPFYGYTF
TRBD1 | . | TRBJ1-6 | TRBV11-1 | TGTGCCAGCAGCTACCGGGACAGGGGATCACCCCTCCACTTT | CASSYRDRGSPLHF
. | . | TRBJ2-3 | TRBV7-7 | TGTGCTAGCAGCGTCGGAGGGAGCACAGATACGCAGTATTTT | CASSVGGSTDTQYF
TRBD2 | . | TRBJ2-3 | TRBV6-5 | TGTGCCAGCAGTTACTCATGGGGGGGAATCACAGATACGCAGTATTTT | CASSYSWGGITDTQYF
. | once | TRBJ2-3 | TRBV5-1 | TGCGCCAGCCTCGGACGGAACACAGATACGCAGTATTTT | CASLGRNTDTQYF
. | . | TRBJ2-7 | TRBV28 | TGTGCCAGCCAAGGGGGGACCTACGAGCAGTACTTC | CASQGGTYEQYF
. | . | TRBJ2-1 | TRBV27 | TGTGCCAGCAGCCTAACAGGGGAGGTCTACAATGAGCAGTTCTTC | CASSLTGEVYNEQFF
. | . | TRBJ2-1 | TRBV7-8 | TGTGCCAGCAGCTTTGGGCAACGGGGCAATGAGCAGTTCTTC | CASSFGQRGNEQFF
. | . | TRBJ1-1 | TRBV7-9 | TGTGCCAGCAGCCGACCGACCACTGAAGCTTTCTTT | CASSRPTTEAFF
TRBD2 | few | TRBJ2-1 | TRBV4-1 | TGCGCCAGCAGCCAAGCTGGCGGGAGGGGGTACAATGAGCAGTTCTTC | CASSQAGGRGYNEQFF
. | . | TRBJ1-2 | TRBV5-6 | TGTGCCAGCAGCCCCAGGGAGAGGGCTAACTATGGCTACACCTTC | CASSPRERANYGYTF
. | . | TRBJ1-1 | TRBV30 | TGTGCCTGGAGTGTAACCCCAGGGCCGAACACTGAAGCTTTCTTT | CAWSVTPGPNTEAFF
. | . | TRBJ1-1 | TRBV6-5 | TGTGCCAGCACCTCCGGTGGGGTCACTGAAGCTTTCTTT | CASTSGGVTEAFF
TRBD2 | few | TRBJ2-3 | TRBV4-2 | TGTGCCAGCAGCCAGGGGACTAGCGGGGGGGCGGTCACAGATACGCAGTATTTT | CASSQGTSGGAVTDTQYF
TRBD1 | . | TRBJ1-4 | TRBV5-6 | TGTGCCAGCAGCTCGAGGGACAGGGGTGATAATGAAAAACTGTTTTTT | CASSSRDRGDNEKLFF
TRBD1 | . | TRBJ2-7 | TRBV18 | TGTGCCAGCTCCGTGGACAGGGCTTCCTACGAGCAGTACTTC | CASSVDRASYEQYF
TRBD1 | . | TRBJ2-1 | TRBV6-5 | TGTGCCAGCAGATTGGACAGGGTATCGTACAATGAGCAGTTCTTC | CASRLDRVSYNEQFF
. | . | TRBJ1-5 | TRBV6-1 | TGTGCCAGCAGTGATACTGGTGGGACTAGCAATCAGCCCCAGCATTTT | CASSDTGGTSNQPQHF
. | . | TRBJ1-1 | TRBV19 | TGTGCCAGTAGGGTGGGGATGAGGACTGAAGCTTTCTTT | CASRVGMRTEAFF